This T cell receptor beta chain was captured by sequencing in a study of cytomegalovirus exposure and HLA in healthy donors (dated by TCRdb to the late 2010s). Context from the whole study: An earlier analysis of several hundred of the donors reported 250 to 300 Gb of sequence data and approximately 110 million unique TCR beta sequences from about 200 million T cells. An early release that covered 640 HLA-typed donors contained about 300 gigabases of sequencing data and 70 million to 100 million unique TCR sequences. Of the approximately 400 genotyped donors, 81% fell in the genetic ancestry cluster associated with self-reported Caucasian donors. The study aimed to test whether signatures of past pathogen exposure could be identified by cataloging public T cell receptors. The study used immunosequencing to profile the T cell repertoires of around 600 subjects and linked those repertoires to cytomegalovirus serostatus. A separate validation cohort of some 130 different subjects was used in addition to the roughly 640-subject first cohort. The study combined high-throughput TCR immunosequencing, statistical association of individual TCRs with disease status, and machine learning to predict cytomegalovirus infection status. In a later analysis, previously published TCR beta repertoires from several hundred donors were re-analyzed and high-resolution HLA genotyping was added so that TCR occurrence patterns could be studied. The later analysis used no new phenotypic data to find candidate immune exposures, relying instead on TCR beta sequences and their occurrence across donors. To decide whether each TCR beta V gene segment behaved as functional or pseudogenic, an earlier analysis of 587 of the donors relied on high-throughput TCR beta sequencing. Donor age, sex, ethnicity and CMV serostatus were collected together with the repertoire data. A later genetic analysis took genome-wide SNP genotypes for about 65% of the 666 donors and used that subset as a discovery cohort. All discovery cohort repertoires had been generated using a single sequencing platform. HLA typing covered class I and class II loci at four-digit resolution. The number of donors typed differed by locus, with 629-630 for A, B, C, DRB1 and DQB1, around 560 for DQA1, 606 for DPA1, and approximately 470 for DPB1. Roughly five DR-DQ haplotypes were handled as single units for association and clustering because linkage in the cohort was strong. Among almost 400 genotyped donors of the cohort, an average of 235,054 unique TCR beta nucleotide sequences were sequenced per donor, around 20% of them non-productive.

With respect to this clone: There is no known antigen for this receptor. No much larger clone exists at a distance of one base, and base qualities are not known.

The cohort comprised some 680 healthy bone marrow donors. At the time of sampling, all cohort members were nominally healthy, though unrecorded immune exposures were likely present. The donor was CMV seropositive and belonged to the group of 250 to 300 seropositive cohort members. A peripheral blood sample was provided by each donor, and peripheral blood mononuclear cells were used for TCR beta sequencing. Genomic DNA was extracted from the blood cell samples with the Qiagen DNeasy Blood Extraction Kit. Preparation of the library involved the immunoSEQ multiplex PCR assay. For the multiplex PCR, a mixture combining 60 forward primers for TCR Vbeta segments and 13 reverse primers for TCR Jbeta segments was used. Amplification of the CDR3 region of rearranged TCR beta genes was performed with a multiplex PCR assay on genomic DNA. The Illumina HiSeq System was used to sequence the amplified TCR beta libraries as 87-base-pair reads. Per the authors' processing: Across the 500 to 750 repertoires, a later analysis counted approximately 75 million unique TCR beta chains, around 11 million of which were shared by at least two donors. Raw reads were error-corrected and collapsed into unique sequences with a nearest-neighbor algorithm that merged closely related sequences to remove PCR and sequencing errors. V, D and J gene segments were assigned by aligning CDR3 sequences to IMGT reference sequences. For a sequence to be retained, a match of at least six nucleotides to both a V gene segment and a J gene segment was required. Rearrangements were called productive when the CDR3 lacked stop codons and stayed in frame with V and J; all others were non-productive. Following IMGT convention, CDR3 was defined as the stretch from the second conserved V-encoded cysteine to the conserved J-encoded phenylalanine. The earlier analysis of some 580 of the donors excluded any sequence lacking an unambiguous match to a single V gene segment. In an earlier analysis of approximately 610 of the donors, V segments were called functional above 56.7% productive rearrangements and were called segregating when the between-donor standard deviation exceeded 5%. A statistical classification framework was built for diagnosing cytomegalovirus status from the catalog of TCR beta chain sequences. In a later analysis, TCR nucleotide sequences were compared against IMGT/GENE-DB human TR gene sequences so that V and J genes could be assigned. The TCRdist pipeline was used in a later analysis to assign CDR3 sequences and most-parsimonious VDJ recombination scenarios. A later analysis defined each TCR beta chain by its CDR3 amino acid sequence plus V-gene family, and excluded reads lacking a unique V-gene family. A later analysis removed roughly 590 highly shared, low-generation-probability nucleotide sequences to deal with suspected cross-contamination and a sequencing artifact. In a later analysis, a clonal expansion index for each public chain was calculated from normalized within-repertoire ranks of inferred template counts. Generation probabilities in a later analysis came from a VDJ recombination model fitted to out-of-frame rearrangements, and those results were checked against IGoR. Hypergeometric tests were used in a later analysis to score TCR-TCR, TCR-HLA and TCR-CMV co-occurrence, with a repertoire-size bias correction applied to the TCR pairs. A later analysis estimated false discovery rates by permuting HLA or CMV assignments 20 times. A later analysis grouped co-occurring TCRs with DBSCAN, adding TCRdist sequence similarity when clustering within HLA-allele-positive subsets. Repertoires with fewer than 30,000 or more than 120,000 public chains, plus five repertoires with anomalous nucleotide sharing, were excluded from co-occurrence clustering. In TCRdb, the immuneACCESS table is reduced to in-frame sequences with V and J assigned. These tables do not hold every clone; where another copy was compared, an unresolved V gene accounts for under half, and the others remain unexplained. That table is the source of V, J and clone size, and D and trimming were worked out from the DNA. Within this sample are 93,000 or so clones, with 84% of them counted one time only. The ten largest clones take up roughly 5.3% of the sample.

Trimming leaves V shorter by 6 bases and J shorter by 6 bases, with the junction holding 14 bases beyond the gene matches. The germline V gene sets CDR1 to MNHEY and CDR2 to SVGAGI. Reading from cysteine to phenylalanine, the CDR3 counts 15 amino acids. Only the CDR3 portion is preserved as DNA: 45 bases, with reading frame beginning at the first base. Summary of the overall study and its limitations: Because some donors lacked HLA typing at each locus, the association tests relied only on the typed subset. In an earlier analysis of approximately 590 of the donors, most TCR beta V segments were observed in productive rearrangements about 87% or about 30% of the time, broadly matching IMGT annotations. For the cohort, immune exposure information was limited to CMV serostatus. Correlated functional status among segregating V segments might reflect linkage disequilibrium, but an unknown experimental factor could not be ruled out. The presence/absence analyses assumed that sequencing depth was roughly uniform across donors, and that assumption may not be true. Some IMGT-functional V segments, including TRBV6-2 and TRBV6-3, could not be told apart with the 87-base-pair reads, so those segments were excluded. When HLA alleles, especially DR and DQ, strongly co-occurred, TCR associations were difficult to assign to individual alleles. According to a later analysis, most CMV-associated TCR beta chains appeared to be HLA-restricted, and the HLA associations seemed to be driven largely by CMV exposure. A group of highly shared sequence variants was considered likely to be a technical artifact of the sequencing pipeline. The study listed 150 to 200 TCR beta chains as associated with cytomegalovirus. This cohort had only TCR beta chains sequenced, and the lack of alpha or paired-chain data limited which features could be detected. A further reported finding was that TCR beta sequences accurately predicted the HLA-A and HLA-B alleles for most subjects in the first cohort. Because counts were too low, seventeen rarely observed V segments, including chromosome 9 orphons, were excluded from the earlier analysis of fewer than 650 of the donors. A later analysis found that TCR association rates varied across HLA loci, with DRB1 alleles showing the most associated TCRs and HLA-C alleles the fewest. In both the original and validation cohorts, the classifier was reported to diagnose cytomegalovirus status with high specificity and sensitivity. Most TCR sequences were seen in very few donors, while some public TCRs were found in many individuals. In a later analysis, HLA-associated TCR beta chains were found to be more clonally expanded and to have lower generation probabilities than equally common non-associated chains. The authors suggested that the approach could potentially be extended to other disease states and immunological phenotypes. A later analysis reported that several top co-occurrence clusters appeared linked to parvovirus B19, influenza, CMV and Epstein-Barr virus. In a later genetic analysis, fewer N-insertions in productive TCRs were reported among donors in an Asian-associated ancestry cluster than the roughly 640-donor mean. In a later genetic analysis, a missense DCLRE1C variant was associated with V-gene and J-gene trimming of TCR beta chains, and the association was replicated in an independent cohort. Three of the identified cytomegalovirus-associated TCR beta chains were confirmed in vitro to be specific for cytomegalovirus antigens. In a later analysis, over 15,000 TCR beta sequences were associated with specific HLA alleles at a false discovery rate of 0.05.

The rearranged segments are TRBV6-5 and TRBJ2-7, with 7 bases matching TRBD2. The source of this sequence is a woman between 18 and 29 years old in good health and CMV-seropositive. The specimen sequenced was PBMCs. Read as DNA, the sequence is TGTGCCAGCAGCTGGAGGGAGGGCCTGAGACTCGAGCAGTACTTC. Its translation is CASSWREGLRLEQYF.